Only a few counts were recorded for the clone carrying this T cell receptor beta chain. Its cognate antigen is unknown. The source of the sample is a study of T-cell reconstitution after alpha-beta-depleted transplantation in children. Points from the study as a whole: T-cell counts and diversity were attributed mostly to newly produced T cells one year after transplant. Surviving recipient T cells and thymic progenitors accounted for the high day-60 TCRbeta diversity observed in some patients. Alpha-beta T cells present about two months after transplant were reported to originate from several hundred expanded graft clones.

Per germline, CDR1 LGHNA and CDR2 YNFKEQ. CDR3 length: 18 residues. V was trimmed by 0 bases and J by 0 bases, leaving 12 bases between them. Preparation of the TCRbeta library used unique molecular identifiers. One entry per CDR3 protein, called by TCRdb with MiXCR from the PCR reads. Of about 1,000,000 distinct CDR3 sequences in the sample, less than 30% were seen once. The chain recombines TRBV4-2 with TRBJ2-6; D not certain. The receptor comes from a boy less than two years old who had a stem cell transplant for SCID, so the T cells may come from the graft donor. The source was PBMCs, mostly from graft donor cells, collected 360 days after TCRalphabeta/CD19-depleted stem cell transplant. The CDR3 sequence: CASSQESSPSSGANVLTF. In DNA form, the CDR3 reads TGTGCCAGCAGCCAAGAGAGTAGCCCAAGCTCTGGGGCCAACGTCCTGACTTTC.